These 5 T cell receptor beta chains were sequenced from one sample in a study of blood T cell repertoires in COVID-19. TCRdb's table, derived via immunoSEQ multiplex PCR, lists solely in-frame clones and lacks some. The sample lists about 270,000 clones, approximately 84% occurring once. Sequenced: peripheral blood. These receptor sequences come from a human donor with COVID-19, enrolled during active disease. The donor label of this sample is uncertain.

The V gene is TRBV6-6, the J gene TRBJ1-2; 8 bases are shared with TRBD1. CDR1 is MNHNY and CDR2 is SVGAGI in the germline V gene (reference sequence). Losses at the gene ends were 7 bases for V and 8 bases for J; bases not matched to a gene: 9. The CDR3 covers 13 residues. The CDR3 protein is CASIPHDRGGYTF. Here the CDR3 DNA reads TGTGCCAGCATCCCCCACGACAGGGGAGGCTACACCTTC.

This clone was detected only once. A much larger clone lies one base from this, so it may be a read error. The chain employs TRBV14 and TRBJ2-3, with 10 nucleotides matching TRBD2. With 4 bases clipped from V and 2 bases from J, the junction kept 3 bases outside the gene matches. Germline V CDR1 and CDR2: SGHDN, FVKESK. CDR3 length: 15 residues. The CDR3 region has the DNA TGTGCCAGCAGCCCCGGACTAGCGGCCACAGATACGCAGTATTTT. Encoded protein: CASSPGLAATDTQYF.

The chain carries TRBV5-5 and TRBJ2-5; D possibly corresponds to TRBD1 (5 bases). V dropped 4 bases and J dropped 2 bases, with 18 bases sitting between them. Germline-derived CDR1 and CDR2 are SGHKS and YYEKEE (reference sequence). The CDR3 runs to 16 residues. The CDR3, as DNA: TGTGCCAGCAGCCGTGTGGGGAACGCAGGGCAAGAGACCCAGTACTTC. Translated, it gives CASSRVGNAGQETQYF.

This chain links TRBV5-8 with TRBJ2-5; 12 nucleotides align to TRBD2. The length of the CDR3 is 16 residues. Germline lookup yields CDR1 SGHTS and CDR2 YDEGEE. V dropped 4 bases and J dropped 2; count of bases not matched to a gene: 6. The CDR3 region has the DNA TGTGCCAGCAGCACTGGGACTAGCGGGCTACAAGAGACCCAGTACTTC. Residues: CASSTGTSGLQETQYF.

The chain has TRBV7-6 and TRBJ2-2, with a weak D call TRBD1 (6 bases). Trimming removed 5 bases at V and 1 base at J, with 14 bases between. Germline V gene sequence: CDR1 SGHVS, CDR2 FNYEAQ. The CDR3 covers 16 residues. DNA for the CDR3: TGTGCCAGCAGCCTCGATCCGGGACAGAACACCGGGGAGCTGTTTTTT. Its protein is CASSLDPGQNTGELFF.